The 2 T cell receptor beta chains reported below all come from one sample, sequenced in a study of blood T cell repertoires in COVID-19 (dated by TCRdb to about 2020). Libraries were prepared through the immunoSEQ multiplex PCR assay. TCRdb limited this immuneACCESS table to in-frame rearrangements with V and J called. A share of clones is missing; checked studies link under half to unresolved V genes, and the rest is unexplained. Here the sample has about 140,000 clones; roughly 89% occur a single time. The ten largest clonotypes hold about 1.5% of the sample. Sequenced sample: peripheral blood. Receptor source: a human donor in a cohort sampled during active COVID-19.

V usage is TRBV9 and J usage is TRBJ2-1; D is perhaps TRBD1 (6 bases). Trimming shortened V by 0 bases and J by 6 bases, and 10 bases separated the two germline ends. The CDR3 spans 14 residues. The germline V gene encodes CDR1 SGDLS and CDR2 YYNGEE. The CDR3 spells CASSVDHRVNEQFF. CDR3 in DNA: TGTGCCAGCAGCGTAGATCACAGGGTCAATGAGCAGTTCTTC.

The V gene is TRBV6-6, the J gene TRBJ2-1; maybe TRBD1 (5 bases). The CDR3 extends over 14 amino acids. Germline V gives CDR1 MNHNY, CDR2 SVGAGI (reference sequence). V was clipped by 7 bases and J by 2 bases, with 12 bases between them. The CDR3 nucleotides read TGTGCCAGCACGGACACTTTGACCTACAATGAGCAGTTCTTC. Translated: CASTDTLTYNEQFF.